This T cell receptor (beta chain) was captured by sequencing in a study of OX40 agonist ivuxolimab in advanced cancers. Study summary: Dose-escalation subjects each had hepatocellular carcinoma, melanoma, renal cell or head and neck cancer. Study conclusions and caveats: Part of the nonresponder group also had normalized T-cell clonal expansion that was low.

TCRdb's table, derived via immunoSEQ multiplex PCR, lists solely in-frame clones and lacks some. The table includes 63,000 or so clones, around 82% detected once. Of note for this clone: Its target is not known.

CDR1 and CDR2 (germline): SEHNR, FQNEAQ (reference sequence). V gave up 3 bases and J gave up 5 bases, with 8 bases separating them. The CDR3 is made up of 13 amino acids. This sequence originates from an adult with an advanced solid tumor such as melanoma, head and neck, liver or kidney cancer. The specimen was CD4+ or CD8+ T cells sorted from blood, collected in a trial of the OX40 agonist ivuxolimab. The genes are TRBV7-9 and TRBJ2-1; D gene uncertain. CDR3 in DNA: TGTGCCAGCAGCTTGACCGAGAACAATGAGCAGTTCTTC. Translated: CASSLTENNEQFF.